This TCR beta chain comes out of a study of blood T cell repertoires in COVID-19 (dated by TCRdb to the early 2020s). In terms of the full investigation: Collaborator samples came from the United States, Italy and Spain and covered acute and convalescent phases of COVID-19. The material from the prospective study consisted of cDNA or gDNA derived from T cells, B-cell-depleted T cells, or PBMCs. Subjects who had been exposed to COVID-19, were actively infected with it, or had recovered from it provided the deeply sampled blood TCRbeta repertoires that made up the dataset. A freely available public database, intended as a resource for researchers studying the immune response to SARS-CoV-2, is where the repertoires were released. The samples were drawn from the first 160 participants of the ongoing ImmuneRACE study and from some 1,300 subjects provided by 6 global collaborators. A de-identified subject ID, COVID-19 status, age in years and sex were almost always included in the sample metadata. Where HLA class I and class II types were available, the types were taken from metadata supplied by the sample provider, not from assay-based typing.

TCRbeta CDR3 regions were amplified from genomic DNA using the immunoSEQ Assay, a bias-controlled multiplex PCR. As for how the authors treated the data: Within the assay, amplification of reference gene primers was used to estimate how many nucleated cells each sample contained. To quantify the absolute abundance of each unique TCRbeta CDR3 rearrangement, sequence reads were collapsed and filtered. For each sample, productive Simpson clonality was calculated by taking the square root of Simpson's diversity index across productive rearrangements. Entries here come from immuneACCESS through TCRdb and include only in-frame sequences with V and J called. Some clones fail to appear in such tables; in the studies checked, an unresolved V gene covers under half of the shortfall, and the cause of the remainder is unknown. The V and J calls and the clone size are those of that table, but D and trimming were determined from the DNA. Counted in this sample were around 250,000 clones; roughly 83% of them appeared once. In total, the top ten clones hold more than 2% of the sample.

CDR1 and CDR2 are drawn from the germline V gene: MNHEY, SVGAGI. The CDR3 spans 15 residues, from the cysteine through the phenylalanine. Kept here is only the CDR3 DNA, which spans 45 bases and is read in frame from base 1. Deletion took 0 bases off V and 0 bases off J, with a span of 6 bases between the germline ends. Findings and caveats that apply to the study as a whole: The amount of clinical and demographic metadata varied by source and participant and was provided uncurated.

In the prospective study, participants were roughly 18 to 100 years old, resided in 24 geographic areas of the United States, and were enrolled through a virtual design. To assign participants to cohorts, the prospective study relied on clinical history that participants themselves reported in a screening survey and a study questionnaire. ImmuneRACE Cohort 3 recovered participants were defined by two consecutive negative NP/OP PCR tests, healthcare professional clearance, or symptom resolution. In the prospective study, mobile phlebotomists collected whole blood, serum and a nasopharyngeal or oropharyngeal swab from each participant. Prospective study participants could optionally give additional blood draws and questionnaires over an approximately 2-month period. Prospective study blood samples were shipped either frozen or at room temperature before DNA extraction. A single count supports this clone. Its specific antigen is unknown. Per-base qualities were not stored, and no clone one base away is much larger.

The sequencing sample was made of PBMCs or T cells enriched from blood (not recorded which). The source is a woman aged 45-60 years who had recovered from COVID-19. This sequence uses TRBV6-5 and TRBJ1-3; there is no confident call for the D gene. The CDR3 region: CASSYSGYSGNTIYF. The nucleotide sequence is given as TGTGCCAGCAGTTACTCCGGTTACTCTGGAAACACCATATATTTT.